The entry below gives a single T cell receptor (beta chain) sequence along with its context. Antigen unknown. The authors ran a second PCR of about 7 to 11 cycles using a sample-barcoded 5' primer and a J-beta primer mix. TCRdb called the 5' RACE reads again in MiXCR, with one record for every CDR3 protein. The sample has fewer than 2,000,000 distinct CDR3 sequences, 30% to 40% seen once. The data stem from a study of blood T cells in healthy people across ages. Study-wide points: Naive and antigen-experienced cells could not be conclusively compared, given unsorted PBMCs.

The germline V and J ends were trimmed by 4 bases and 6 bases, with 14 bases remaining between them. Germline CDR1 SGHNT, CDR2 YYREEE (reference sequence). This CDR3 is 14 amino acids long. The sequenced material came from blood. The chain couples TRBV5-4 to TRBJ2-1, with a weak D call TRBD1 (6 bases). The clonotype was recovered from a woman aged 25 to 39 in good health. As DNA, the CDR3 is TGTGCCAGCAGCGTAGAGCTGGGGGCCAATGAGCAGTTCTTC. It specifies CASSVELGANEQFF.